Listed below are T cell receptor beta chains from one sample, sequenced in a study of cytomegalovirus exposure and HLA in healthy donors. Using immunoSEQ multiplex PCR, the repertoire was profiled, and TCRdb retains in-frame clones only, with some absent. Among roughly 150,000 clones, approximately 80% were seen once, and the ten largest hold 1.5%. Sequencing used PBMCs. These receptors were taken from a woman between 18 and 30 years old in good health and CMV-seronegative. CDR3s include the opening cysteine and the closing phenylalanine or tryptophan. D genes are given only for firm matches. Only some rows state a clone size, as once, few, many or a class for expanded clones.

v_call: TRBV11-2
d_call: TRBD1
clone_size: once
j_call: TRBJ2-7
cdr3_aa: CASSPSDRAEQYF
cdr3_nt: TGTGCCAGCAGCCCAAGCGACAGGGCCGAGCAGTACTTC

v_call: TRBV11-2
d_call: NA
clone_size: NA
j_call: TRBJ2-7
cdr3_aa: CASSPRGGDEQYF
cdr3_nt: TGTGCCAGCAGCCCCCGGGGTGGGGACGAGCAGTACTTC

v_call: TRBV30
d_call: TRBD2
clone_size: NA
j_call: TRBJ2-7
cdr3_aa: CAWSGLDAYEQYF
cdr3_nt: TGTGCCTGGTCCGGACTAGACGCCTACGAGCAGTACTTC

v_call: TRBV7-2
d_call: NA
clone_size: NA
j_call: TRBJ1-3
cdr3_aa: CASSFNPGNTIYF
cdr3_nt: TGTGCCAGCAGCTTCAATCCAGGAAACACCATATATTTT

v_call: TRBV2
d_call: TRBD2
clone_size: NA
j_call: TRBJ2-3
cdr3_aa: CASSLAGKSADTQYF
cdr3_nt: TGTGCCAGCAGTCTAGCGGGGAAGAGTGCAGATACGCAGTATTTT

v_call: TRBV5-1
d_call: NA
clone_size: NA
j_call: TRBJ1-1
cdr3_aa: CASLGTEGTEAFF
cdr3_nt: TGCGCCAGCCTAGGGACTGAGGGGACCGAAGCTTTCTTT

v_call: TRBV18
d_call: NA
clone_size: NA
j_call: TRBJ2-7
cdr3_aa: CASSPQGSVSYEQYF
cdr3_nt: TGTGCCAGCTCACCACAAGGGAGCGTCTCCTACGAGCAGTACTTC

v_call: TRBV19
d_call: TRBD1
clone_size: NA
j_call: TRBJ1-1
cdr3_aa: CATSLTGLHNTEAFF
cdr3_nt: TGTGCCACATCGCTGACAGGGCTTCATAACACTGAAGCTTTCTTT

v_call: TRBV4-1
d_call: TRBD1
clone_size: NA
j_call: TRBJ1-5
cdr3_aa: CASSQVRQGSEPQHF
cdr3_nt: TGCGCCAGCAGCCAAGTGCGACAGGGGAGTGAGCCCCAGCATTTT

v_call: TRBV19
d_call: NA
clone_size: NA
j_call: TRBJ1-3
cdr3_aa: CASRRESSGNTIYF
cdr3_nt: TGTGCCAGTCGACGGGAGAGCTCTGGAAACACCATATATTTT

v_call: TRBV12-5
d_call: NA
clone_size: NA
j_call: TRBJ2-7
cdr3_aa: CASGRPTGVIMEQYF
cdr3_nt: TGTGCTAGTGGTAGACCGACAGGCGTCATAATGGAGCAGTACTTC

v_call: TRBV5-6
d_call: NA
clone_size: NA
j_call: TRBJ1-2
cdr3_aa: CASSLYRTVYGYTF
cdr3_nt: TGTGCCAGCAGCTTGTACCGGACAGTCTATGGCTACACCTTC

v_call: TRBV5-1
d_call: TRBD2
clone_size: few
j_call: TRBJ2-3
cdr3_aa: CASSLYASGAVDTQYF
cdr3_nt: TGCGCCAGCAGCTTGTACGCTAGCGGGGCCGTAGATACGCAGTATTTT

v_call: TRBV9
d_call: NA
clone_size: NA
j_call: TRBJ2-3
cdr3_aa: CASSPRWPPDTQYF
cdr3_nt: TGTGCCAGCAGTCCGAGGTGGCCACCAGATACGCAGTATTTT

v_call: TRBV6-1
d_call: NA
clone_size: NA
j_call: TRBJ1-2
cdr3_aa: CASSLVHGDGYTF
cdr3_nt: TGTGCCAGCAGTTTGGTTCACGGGGATGGCTACACCTTC

v_call: TRBV7-2
d_call: TRBD2
clone_size: once
j_call: TRBJ2-7
cdr3_aa: CASSLDGGAYEQYF
cdr3_nt: TGTGCCAGCAGCTTAGACGGGGGGGCCTACGAGCAGTACTTC

v_call: TRBV27
d_call: TRBD1
clone_size: NA
j_call: TRBJ1-3
cdr3_aa: CASSLGQGYGNTIYF
cdr3_nt: TGTGCCAGCAGTTTGGGACAGGGCTACGGAAACACCATATATTTT

v_call: TRBV5-4
d_call: TRBD1
clone_size: NA
j_call: TRBJ2-7
cdr3_aa: CASSHTPGQEQYF
cdr3_nt: TGTGCCAGCAGCCACACACCGGGACAGGAGCAGTACTTC

v_call: TRBV5-1
d_call: NA
clone_size: NA
j_call: TRBJ2-5
cdr3_aa: CASSLQGWETQYF
cdr3_nt: TGCGCCAGCAGCCTACAGGGTTGGGAGACCCAGTACTTC

v_call: TRBV7-2
d_call: TRBD2
clone_size: NA
j_call: TRBJ2-1
cdr3_aa: CASSLRSGGAGNEQFF
cdr3_nt: TGTGCCAGCAGCTTACGGAGCGGGGGGGCCGGCAATGAGCAGTTCTTC

v_call: TRBV6-5
d_call: NA
clone_size: many
j_call: TRBJ2-6
cdr3_aa: CATSPGANVLTF
cdr3_nt: TGTGCCACCTCCCCCGGGGCCAACGTCCTGACTTTC

v_call: TRBV18
d_call: NA
clone_size: NA
j_call: TRBJ1-3
cdr3_aa: CAWRGTGNTIYF
cdr3_nt: TGTGCTTGGCGGGGAACAGGAAACACCATATATTTT